This TCR beta chain originates from a study of cytomegalovirus exposure and HLA in healthy donors (dated by TCRdb to about 2017). At the level of the whole study: An earlier analysis of roughly 570 of the donors reported 276 Gb of sequence data and 117 million unique TCR beta sequences obtained from 180 million or so T cells. An early release covering 550 to 700 HLA-typed donors comprised about 300 gigabases of sequencing data and tens of millions of unique TCR sequences. Of the roughly 430 genotyped donors, about 80% fell in the genetic ancestry cluster associated with self-reported Caucasian donors. The aim of the study was to test whether cataloging public T cell receptors could identify signatures of past pathogen exposure. Using immunosequencing, the study profiled T cell repertoires from 550 to 750 subjects and related those repertoires to cytomegalovirus serostatus. Besides the first cohort of around 700 subjects, a separate validation cohort made up of around 120 different subjects was used. To predict cytomegalovirus infection status, the study combined high-throughput TCR immunosequencing, statistical association of individual TCRs with disease status, and machine learning. A later analysis re-analyzed previously published TCR beta repertoires from about 600 donors and added high-resolution HLA genotyping to study TCR occurrence patterns. Rather than drawing on any new phenotypic data, the later analysis identified candidate immune exposures from TCR beta sequences and the way those sequences occurred across donors. In an earlier analysis of roughly 580 of the donors, high-throughput TCR beta sequencing was used to judge whether each TCR beta V gene segment behaved as functional or pseudogenic. Donor age, sex, ethnicity and CMV serostatus were collected together with the repertoire data. Genome-wide SNP genotypes for about 65% of the 666 donors were used in a later genetic analysis, which treated that subset as a discovery cohort. All discovery cohort repertoires had been generated on a single sequencing platform. HLA typing included class I and class II loci at four-digit resolution. Typing coverage varied by locus: 629-630 donors for A, B, C, DRB1 and DQB1; more than 500 for DQA1; about 570 for DPA1; roughly 450 for DPB1. Roughly 5 DR-DQ haplotypes were handled as single units for association and clustering because linkage in the cohort was strong. Across under 500 genotyped donors of the cohort, an average of about 220,000 unique TCR beta nucleotide sequences per donor were sequenced, and roughly 20% of those sequences were non-productive. Summary of the overall study and its limitations: Specific HLA alleles were associated with 15,000 to 20,000 TCR beta sequences at a false discovery rate of 0.05 in a later analysis. While some public TCRs were present in many individuals, most TCR sequences turned up only very rarely across donors. A later analysis found that most CMV-associated TCR beta chains appeared HLA-restricted, with HLA associations seemingly driven largely by CMV exposure. In a later analysis, HLA-associated TCR beta chains showed more clonal expansion and lower generation probabilities than non-associated chains that were equally common. The study listed 150 to 200 TCR beta chains as associated with cytomegalovirus. Compared with the approximately 720-donor mean, donors in an Asian-associated ancestry cluster had fewer N-insertions in productive TCRs, according to a later genetic analysis. In this cohort, only TCR beta chains were sequenced, and detectable features were limited by the absence of alpha or paired-chain data. Correlated functional status among segregating V segments might be attributable to linkage disequilibrium, but an unknown experimental factor could not be ruled out. A few of the identified cytomegalovirus-associated TCR beta chains were confirmed in vitro to be specific for cytomegalovirus antigens. The earlier analysis of around 600 of the donors excluded some 15 rarely observed V segments, including chromosome 9 orphons, because counts were too low. In a later analysis, the rate of TCR association differed among HLA loci, with DRB1 alleles having the most associated TCRs and HLA-C alleles having the fewest. Strong co-occurrence of HLA alleles, especially DR and DQ, made assigning TCR associations to individual alleles difficult. The sequencing pipeline was judged likely to have produced a cluster of highly shared sequence variants as a technical artifact. Because HLA typing was missing for some donors at each locus, association tests included only the typed subset. Immune exposure information for the cohort was limited to CMV serostatus. The 87-base-pair reads could not distinguish some IMGT-functional V segments, including TRBV6-2 and TRBV6-3, so those segments were excluded. Presence/absence analyses assumed roughly uniform sequencing depth across donors, an assumption that may not hold. It was suggested by the authors that the approach could potentially be generalized to other disease states and immunological phenotypes. In both the original and validation cohorts, the classifier was reported to diagnose cytomegalovirus status with high specificity and sensitivity. In an earlier analysis of 500 to 650 of the donors, most TCR beta V segments appeared in productive rearrangements about 87% or about 30% of the time, broadly matching IMGT annotations. In a later analysis, several top co-occurrence clusters were reported to appear linked to parvovirus B19, influenza, CMV and Epstein-Barr virus. A further reported finding was that TCR beta sequences accurately predicted the HLA-A and HLA-B alleles for most subjects in the first cohort. A later genetic analysis associated a missense DCLRE1C variant with V-gene and J-gene trimming of TCR beta chains, and an independent cohort replicated the association.

Libraries were made using the immunoSEQ multiplex PCR assay. A mixture of 60 forward primers for TCR Vbeta segments and 13 reverse primers for TCR Jbeta segments was used in the multiplex PCR. The CDR3 region of rearranged TCR beta genes was amplified from genomic DNA with a multiplex PCR assay. The Illumina HiSeq System was used to sequence the amplified TCR beta libraries as 87-base-pair reads. As for the authors' bioinformatics: A later analysis counted some 80 million unique TCR beta chains across the 550 to 800 repertoires, and roughly 11 million of these chains were shared by at least two donors. Raw reads were error-corrected and collapsed into unique sequences by a nearest-neighbor algorithm in which closely related sequences were merged to remove PCR and sequencing errors. CDR3 sequences were aligned to IMGT reference sequences to assign V, D and J gene segments. For a sequence to be retained, at least a six-nucleotide match to both a V gene segment and a J gene segment was required. A rearrangement counted as productive if the CDR3 had no stop codons and remained in frame with V and J, and every other rearrangement counted as non-productive. Following IMGT convention, CDR3 was defined as the stretch from the second conserved V-encoded cysteine up to the conserved J-encoded phenylalanine. The earlier analysis of 587 of the donors excluded sequences that lacked an unambiguous match to a single V gene segment. An earlier analysis of 587 of the donors classified V segments as functional when productive rearrangements were above 56.7% and as segregating when the standard deviation between donors was above 5%. To diagnose cytomegalovirus status from the catalog of TCR beta chain sequences, a statistical classification framework was built. In a later analysis, V and J genes were assigned by comparing TCR nucleotide sequences against IMGT/GENE-DB human TR gene sequences. A later analysis assigned CDR3 sequences and most-parsimonious VDJ recombination scenarios with the TCRdist pipeline. In a later analysis, every TCR beta chain was defined by the combination of its CDR3 amino acid sequence and its V-gene family, and reads without a unique V-gene family were dropped. As a way to deal with suspected cross-contamination and a sequencing artifact, a later analysis dropped more than 500 nucleotide sequences that were highly shared and had low generation probability. For each public chain, a later analysis derived a clonal expansion index from normalized ranks of inferred template counts within each repertoire. A later analysis computed generation probabilities with a VDJ recombination model fitted to out-of-frame rearrangements, and checked the results against IGoR. In a later analysis, TCR-TCR, TCR-HLA and TCR-CMV co-occurrence was scored with hypergeometric tests, and a repertoire-size bias correction was applied to TCR pairs. To estimate false discovery rates, a later analysis permuted the HLA or CMV assignments 20 times. In a later analysis, co-occurring TCRs were grouped using DBSCAN, and TCRdist sequence similarity was added for clustering within HLA-allele-positive subsets. Repertoires with fewer than 30,000 or more than 120,000 public chains were left out of co-occurrence clustering, as were about five repertoires with anomalous nucleotide sharing. This immuneACCESS table, as held by TCRdb, lists in-frame sequences with V and J called but not all clones. Of the missing ones, under half trace to an unresolved V gene in checked studies; the others have no known cause. V and J calls and clone size are given by that table; D and trimming were obtained from the DNA. The sample table lists around 170,000 clones, roughly 75% of them with a count of one. The ten top clones hold 1.5% to 2% of the sample.

Trimming at the junction amounts to 5 bases on V and 2 bases on J, and the germline ends lie 18 bases apart. The germline V gene (reference sequence) provides CDR1 MNHEY and CDR2 SMNVEV. From the cysteine through the phenylalanine, the CDR3 covers 16 amino acids. The CDR3 DNA has 48 bases and is translated from base 1. The cohort was made up of 666 healthy bone marrow donors. Cohort members were all nominally healthy when sampled, although unrecorded immune exposures were likely present. The donor was CMV seronegative and was included in the group of a few hundred seronegative cohort members. Every donor gave a peripheral blood sample, and the peripheral blood mononuclear cells from that sample were used for TCR beta sequencing. The Qiagen DNeasy Blood Extraction Kit was used to extract genomic DNA from the blood cell samples. A word on this clone: Its antigen target is currently unknown. No much larger clone exists at a distance of one base, and base qualities are not known.

Sample: PBMCs. The rearranged chain carries TRBV27 and TRBJ1-1; a tentative D call is TRBD1 (6 bases match). This clonotype originated in a woman in her 30s in good health and CMV-seronegative. The CDR3 has the sequence CASSKMPGQINTEAFF. The DNA sequence is given as TGTGCCAGCAGTAAAATGCCGGGACAAATAAACACTGAAGCTTTCTTT.